This passage covers 30 T cell receptor beta chains from one sample sequenced in a study of blood T cell repertoires in COVID-19. TCRdb's copy holds only in-frame clones and misses some; the assay was immunoSEQ multiplex PCR. Counted here are around 400,000 clones, roughly 90% occurring once; the ten biggest clones make up 0.95% to 1.5%. Sequencing was carried out using peripheral blood. All receptors derive from a man aged 35 to 55 with acute or convalescent COVID-19.

The chain couples TRBV2 to TRBJ1-6; no definite D call. Germline V gene data show CDR1 as SNHLY and CDR2 as FYNNEI. V was cut by 4 bases and J by 10 bases, with 17 bases left in between. The CDR3 runs to 15 residues. The CDR3 DNA is TGTGCCAGCAGTGTCTCAGGCCTAATCCGATCACCCCTCCACTTT. Translating it yields CASSVSGLIRSPLHF.

The chain joins TRBV3-1 (or the pseudogene TRBV3-2) to TRBJ2-3, with 9 bases aligning to TRBD2. The germline V gene has CDR1 LGHDT and CDR2 YNNKEL (reference sequence). The CDR3 sequence is 19 residues long. Trimming cost V 1 base and J 0 bases; bases outside gene matches: 11. The CDR3 DNA reads as TGTGCCAGCAGCCAAGGCTTAGCGGGGGCCGCCGGTAGCACAGATACGCAGTATTTT. It yields the protein CASSQGLAGAAGSTDTQYF.

The V gene is TRBV4-1, the J gene TRBJ2-1; the match to TRBD2 covers 8 bases. Germline-derived CDR1 and CDR2 are MGHRA and YSYEKL. The V segment lost 4 bases and the J segment 4 bases; nucleotides outside the gene matches: 3. There are 14 residues in the CDR3. CDR3 nucleotide sequence: TGCGCCAGCAGCCCGGGCGGGGGGTACAATGAGCAGTTCTTC. This gives the protein CASSPGGGYNEQFF.

The V call is TRBV4-1, the J call TRBJ2-1, with D possibly being TRBD2 (5 bases). The germline gives CDR1 MGHRA, CDR2 YSYEKL. The CDR3 has 13 amino acids. The germline V and J ends were trimmed by 1 base and 10 bases, with 11 bases remaining between them. The CDR3 region has the DNA TGCGCCAGCAGCCAAGTGGGAGCGGAGGAGCAGTTCTTC. As protein: CASSQVGAEEQFF.

The CDR3 bases are TGTGCCAGCAGTCGGCAGGTTTTTTCACCCCTCCACTTT. Encoded protein: CASSRQVFSPLHF. The V gene is TRBV12-3 or TRBV12-4, the J gene TRBJ1-6; no definite D call. The CDR3 covers 13 residues. V lost 5 bases and J 9 bases, leaving 11 bases between the germline ends.

J is TRBJ2-2 and V is TRBV18, with TRBD2 as a possible D gene (5 bases). Trimming took 4 bases from V and 1 from J, leaving 7 bases between them. The CDR3 totals 14 residues. CDR1 and CDR2 (germline): KGHSH, LQKENI. DNA of the CDR3: TGTGCCAGCTCACACCGGGAGAACACCGGGGAGCTGTTTTTT. Protein sequence: CASSHRENTGELFF.

The rearrangement joins TRBV7-8 to TRBJ2-1; 9 nucleotides match TRBD1. There are 16 residues in the CDR3. V was clipped by 3 bases and J by 0 bases; unmatched bases: 3. Germline-derived CDR1 and CDR2 are SGHVS and FQNEAQ. CDR3 nucleotide sequence: TGTGCCAGCAGCTTGCAGACAGGGGGCTCCTACAATGAGCAGTTCTTC. It yields the protein CASSLQTGGSYNEQFF.

The chain recombines TRBV6-2 or TRBV6-3 with TRBJ2-5; D ambiguous. CDR1 and CDR2 from the germline V gene are MNHEY and SVGEGT. CDR3 length equals 13 residues. Trimming removed 0 bases at V and 5 bases at J, with 7 bases between. CDR3 nucleotide sequence: TGTGCCAGCAGTTACTCGCGTCGCGAGACCCAGTACTTC. Protein: CASSYSRRETQYF.

The V and J genes are TRBV6-5 and TRBJ2-3; 8 nucleotides match TRBD1. This CDR3 has 14 amino acids. With 0 bases clipped from V and 11 bases from J, the junction kept 7 bases outside the gene matches. Germline V gene sequence: CDR1 MNHEY, CDR2 SVGAGI. The CDR3 is CASSYSRTGPEQYF. CDR3 nucleotide sequence: TGTGCCAGCAGTTACTCGAGGACAGGGCCTGAGCAGTATTTT.

V gene TRBV11-2 combines with J gene TRBJ2-2; TRBD2 matches at 8 bases. CDR1 is SGHAT, CDR2 FQNNGV, per germline. With V trimmed by 2 bases and J by 4 bases, 9 bases remained unmatched. The CDR3 runs to 17 residues. The CDR3 DNA reads TGTGCCAGCAGCTTAAAGTCGGGGGGGCCGGGCACCGGGGAGCTGTTTTTT. As protein: CASSLKSGGPGTGELFF.

V and J are TRBV12-5 and TRBJ2-1; D call uncertain. The V gene's germline CDR1 is LGHNT and CDR2 FRNRAP. V dropped 7 bases and J dropped 6 bases, with 13 bases sitting between them. This CDR3 contains 13 residues. Here the CDR3 DNA reads TGTGCTAGTGTCGATCAGAGGCGCAATGAGCAGTTCTTC. It is translated as CASVDQRRNEQFF. Full variable domain (remainder filled in from reference TRBV12-5 and TRBJ2-1): DARVTQTPRHKVTEMGQEVTMRCQPILGHNTVFWYRQTMMQGLELLAYFRNRAPLDDSGMPKDRFSAEMPDATLATLKIQPSEPRDSAVYFCASVDQRRNEQFFGPGTRLTVL.

The chain recombines TRBV11-2 with TRBJ2-5, with 8 nucleotides matching TRBD1. Losses at the gene ends were 5 bases for V and 4 bases for J; bases not matched to a gene: 12. Germline V gives CDR1 SGHAT, CDR2 FQNNGV. There are 16 residues in the CDR3. The CDR3 is CASSPYRGNGRETQYF. The CDR3 DNA follows: TGTGCCAGCAGCCCTTACAGGGGGAATGGTAGAGAGACCCAGTACTTC.

The chain links TRBV28 to TRBJ1-1; no clear D. The germline gives CDR1 MDHEN, CDR2 SYDVKM. CDR3 length: 12 amino acids. Trimming removed 6 bases from V and 1 base from J, with 6 bases in between. The CDR3 DNA reads as TGTGCCAGCAGGCTAAAGAACACTGAAGCTTTCTTT. Protein sequence: CASRLKNTEAFF.

The CDR3 DNA sequence: TGTGCCAGCAGTGAGGAATCGGGGCAGCCCCAGCATTTT. This gives the protein CASSEESGQPQHF. The chain combines TRBV2 with TRBJ1-5, with unresolved D. CDR3 length: 13 amino acids. Germline CDR1 and CDR2: SNHLY and FYNNEI. The V gene lost 3 bases and the J gene lost 7 bases, with 10 bases spanning the gap.

V usage is TRBV6-6 and J usage is TRBJ1-4; D not certain. CDR1 is MNHNY and CDR2 is SVGAGI in the germline V gene (reference sequence). The CDR3 loop spans 13 amino acids. Trimming left V 10 bases short and J 7 bases short, with 16 bases between. CDR3 sequence reads: CATHAALGEKLFF. CDR3 DNA: TGTGCCACCCACGCGGCCTTAGGTGAAAAACTGTTTTTT.

This clone was detected only once. The chain is built from TRBV18 and TRBJ2-7; TRBD1 might be the D (6 bases). With 6 bases removed from V and 5 bases from J, the gap between germline ends came to 17 bases. Germline CDR1 and CDR2: KGHSH and LQKENI. The CDR3 spans 14 residues. CDR3 nucleotides: TGTGCCAGCTCCCTGGGACATAGGGTCCACGAGCAGTACTTC. Its translation is CASSLGHRVHEQYF.

This sequence joins TRBV6-2 or TRBV6-3 and TRBJ1-3; TRBD1 might be the D (5 bases). In germline, CDR1 is MNHEY, CDR2 SVGEGT. This CDR3 has 15 residues. Between the trimmed V and J ends, which lost 5 bases and 4 bases, there was a span of 15 bases. The CDR3 coding sequence is TGTGCCAGCAGTGGGGCAGTTCGGACCGGAAACACCATATATTTT. Its protein product is CASSGAVRTGNTIYF.

The rearrangement uses TRBV5-6 and TRBJ1-5, with 8 bases fitting TRBD1. V was pared by 4 bases and J by 0 bases, with 6 bases of the junction left unmatched. The CDR3 sequence is 16 residues long. Germline-derived CDR1 and CDR2 are SGHDT and YYEEEE. CDR3 DNA sequence: TGTGCCAGCAGCGCACGACAGGGGAATAGCAATCAGCCCCAGCATTTT. Its protein is CASSARQGNSNQPQHF.

This chain connects TRBV12-3 or TRBV12-4 to TRBJ1-6; TRBD1 is a possible D gene (6 bases). V was cut by 5 bases and J by 9 bases, with 8 bases left in between. The length of the CDR3 is 12 residues. This CDR3 reads CASSEGGSPLHF. CDR3 nucleotide sequence: TGTGCCAGCAGTGAAGGGGGTTCACCCCTCCACTTT.

The V and J genes are TRBV28 and TRBJ2-1, with 9 bases fitting TRBD1. CDR3 size: 16 residues. The V gene's germline CDR1 is MDHEN and CDR2 SYDVKM. V dropped 5 bases and J dropped 3; count of bases not matched to a gene: 8. CDR3 loop: CASSPPRGQGYNEQFF. CDR3 DNA sequence: TGTGCCAGCAGTCCCCCCCGGGGACAGGGCTACAATGAGCAGTTCTTC.

The gene calls are TRBV19 and TRBJ2-2; TRBD2 matches at 7 bases. V was pared by 5 bases and J by 1 base, with 1 base of the junction left unmatched. The CDR3 is made up of 14 amino acids. The germline V gene encodes CDR1 LNHDA and CDR2 SQIVND (reference sequence). The CDR3 bases are TGTGCCAGTAGTCCTAGCGGGAACACCGGGGAGCTGTTTTTT. Translating it yields CASSPSGNTGELFF.

The chain has TRBV11-2 and TRBJ2-7, with 8 positions matching TRBD1. From germline, CDR1 is SGHAT and CDR2 FQNNGV. V was pared by 5 bases and J by 4 bases, with 4 bases of the junction left unmatched. The CDR3 has 13 amino acids. CDR3: CASSGTGPYEQYF. As DNA, the CDR3 is TGTGCCAGCAGCGGGACAGGCCCTTACGAGCAGTACTTC.

The chain carries TRBV11-2 and TRBJ2-6; a weak D match, TRBD2 (6 bases). Trimming removed 2 bases at V and 0 bases at J, with 11 bases between. Germline CDR1 reads SGHAT; CDR2 reads FQNNGV. The CDR3 sequence is 17 residues long. For the CDR3, the DNA is TGTGCCAGCAGCTTATTGGGGGGAGTCTCTGGGGCCAACGTCCTGACTTTC. It is translated as CASSLLGGVSGANVLTF. Looking up the rest from reference TRBV11-2 and TRBJ2-6 gives the full variable domain: EAGVAQSPRYKIIEKRQSVAFWCNPISGHATLYWYQQILGQGPKLLIQFQNNGVVDDSQLPKDRFSAERLKGVDSTLKIQPAKLEDSAVYLCASSLLGGVSGANVLTFGAGSRLTVL.

The gene calls are TRBV5-1 and TRBJ1-2; D gene unclear. Germline V gene sequence: CDR1 SGHRS, CDR2 YFSETQ. Trimming removed 0 bases from V and 4 bases from J, with 16 bases in between. The CDR3 length is 16 residues. The CDR3 DNA reads as TGCGCCAGCAGCTTGGCCTCGGGGAGTGCTATCTATGGCTACACCTTC. Translation: CASSLASGSAIYGYTF.

This clone was counted ten times or more. This chain uses TRBV19 with TRBJ1-2; D unclear. The CDR3 is made up of 11 amino acids. Trimming pared 4 bases from V and 8 bases from J, leaving 8 bases between. Germline assignment: CDR1 LNHDA and CDR2 SQIVND (reference sequence). CDR3 in amino acids: CASSTGWGYTF. CDR3 sequence (DNA): TGTGCCAGTAGTACCGGGTGGGGCTACACCTTC.

CDR3 nucleotides: TGTGCCAGCAGCTTAGAGGGGAGGAATCAGCCCCAGCATTTT. Protein sequence: CASSLEGRNQPQHF. The rearrangement joins TRBV7-8 to TRBJ1-5; tentative D call: TRBD1 (5 bases). V gave up 1 base and J gave up 4 bases, with 8 bases separating them. Per germline, CDR1 SGHVS and CDR2 FQNEAQ. The CDR3 covers 14 residues.

This chain joins TRBV10-3 and TRBJ2-7; the match to TRBD2 covers 7 bases. CDR3 length: 14 amino acids. Germline assignment: CDR1 ENHRY and CDR2 SYGVKD. The V segment lost 10 bases and the J segment 0 bases; nucleotides outside the gene matches: 9. The CDR3: CATSTSPSSYEQYF. Here the CDR3 DNA reads TGTGCCACTTCGACTAGCCCGAGCTCCTACGAGCAGTACTTC.

J is TRBJ2-3 and V is TRBV5-6; D is perhaps TRBD2 (6 bases). CDR1 is SGHDT and CDR2 is YYEEEE in the germline V gene. The CDR3 totals 15 residues. The germline V and J ends were trimmed by 0 bases and 6 bases, with 14 bases remaining between them. CDR3 residues: CASSLVRGLRDTQYF. CDR3 coding DNA: TGTGCCAGCAGCTTGGTCCGGGGGTTAAGGGATACGCAGTATTTT. The full variable domain, rest sourced from reference TRBV5-6 and TRBJ2-3, is DAGVTQSPTHLIKTRGQQVTLRCSPKSGHDTVSWYQQALGQGPQFIFQYYEEEERQRGNFPDRFSGHQFPNYSSELNVNALLLGDSALYLCASSLVRGLRDTQYFGPGTRLTVL.

The genes are TRBV27 and TRBJ2-7; D possibly corresponds to TRBD2 (5 bases). The V and J ends lost 2 bases and 6 bases respectively, with 14 bases between them. Germline V gene data show CDR1 as MNHEY and CDR2 as SMNVEV (reference sequence). CDR3 length: 14 amino acids. For the CDR3, the DNA is TGTGCCAGCAGTTTAGGAGGACGTGGTGGCGAGCAGTACTTC. Translating gives CASSLGGRGGEQYF.

The CDR3 nucleotides read TGTGCCAGCAGCAAGGACAGAGAAGAGACCCAGTACTTC. It yields the protein CASSKDREETQYF. The chain combines TRBV6-6 with TRBJ2-5; D might be TRBD1 (6 bases). CDR3 length: 13 residues. In germline, CDR1 is MNHNY, CDR2 SVGAGI (reference sequence). Trimming took off 6 bases at V and 3 bases at J, with 11 bases between the two ends.